The sequence of this T cell receptor beta chain was determined in a study of immune characterization of retroperitoneal liposarcoma. The CDR3 sequence is 15 residues long. CDR1 and CDR2 (germline): SGHAT, FQNNGV. TCRdb recomputed calls from the PCR reads with MiXCR, one row per CDR3 protein. The sample comprises fewer than 9,000 distinct CDR3 sequences, about 47% of which are singletons, and about 10% rests with the top ten. The V gene is TRBV11-2, the J gene TRBJ2-3; 9 bases line up with TRBD2. The J call is doubtful: the DNA matches TRBJ2-1 better. This receptor was taken from a male donor with retroperitoneal liposarcoma. Material for sequencing was tumor tissue. CDR3 nucleotides: TGTGCCAGCAGTTGGACTAGCGCGAGCTCCTACGAGCAGTTCTTC. This gives the protein CASSWTSASSYEQFF.